Below, one TCR beta chain is given with its context. The antigen is not known. The record originates from a study of T cells after posttransplantation cyclophosphamide. The V end was cut by 3 bases, the J end by 4 bases, with 19 bases between. The CDR3 covers 16 residues. Germline CDR1 and CDR2: LNHNV and YYDKDF (reference sequence). Clones were sequenced by immunoSEQ multiplex PCR, and TCRdb holds only the in-frame ones, with some missing. The repertoire has tens of thousands of clones, roughly 92% of them found once; the top ten carry 2.5% to 4%. Study-wide results and caveats: Donor CD8+ memory clones often dominated recipient blood repertoires at later times.

The material sequenced was PBMCs. The chain employs TRBV15 and TRBJ2-7; a weak D match, TRBD1 (6 bases). The receptor comes from a woman aged 45-65 years in good health and a related stem cell transplant donor. In nucleotides, the CDR3 is TGTGCCACCAGCAGCCCAGGGGACACGACCCAATACGAGCAGTACTTC. It encodes CATSSPGDTTQYEQYF.